These T cell receptor beta chains were read from a single sample in a study of T cells after yellow fever vaccination. TCRdb itself ran the 5' RACE reads through MiXCR, one entry per CDR3 protein. The sample includes fewer than 100,000 distinct CDR3 sequences, under 6.5% of them seen just once. The sequences come from CD8+ T cells sorted from PBMCs, collected 10 days after the yellow fever booster vaccination. The receptors originated from a man aged 18 to 29 who received the YFV17D yellow fever vaccine. CDR3s include the opening cysteine and the closing phenylalanine or tryptophan. Each record gives: J gene, V gene, clone size, D gene, CDR3 DNA, CDR3 protein. A D gene is named only where the DNA matches it firmly. Some rows have no size entry. The others give once, few or many, or a class for an expanded clone.

J: TRBJ1-1; V: TRBV7-6; size: NA; D: NA; DNA: TGTGCCAGCAGCCCCCGGGGGGGTAGCGACACTGAAGCTTTCTTT; CDR3: CASSPRGGSDTEAFF
J: TRBJ1-2; V: TRBV5-8; size: NA; D: NA; DNA: TGTGCCAGTGTCTACCGTCTTGGTGGCTACACCTTC; CDR3: CASVYRLGGYTF
J: TRBJ2-5; V: TRBV7-2; size: NA; D: TRBD2; DNA: TGTGCCAGCAGCTTAGTAGCGGGGTCCGGGGGAGAGACCCAGTACTTC; CDR3: CASSLVAGSGGETQYF
J: TRBJ2-1; V: TRBV12-3/TRBV12-4; size: NA; D: TRBD2; DNA: TGTGCCAGCAGTTTGGTGGCGGGGGGCCTTAACAATGAGCAGTTCTTC; CDR3: CASSLVAGGLNNEQFF
J: TRBJ2-5; V: TRBV6-6; size: NA; D: NA; DNA: TGTGCCAGCGGCCCCCCAGGGGGGTTGGAGACCCAGTACTTC; CDR3: CASGPPGGLETQYF
J: TRBJ2-5; V: TRBV6-5; size: few; D: TRBD2; DNA: TGTGCCAGCAGTTACTCGCCGCTAGCGGGGGGCAAAGAGACCCAGTACTTC; CDR3: CASSYSPLAGGKETQYF
J: TRBJ2-7; V: TRBV6-2/TRBV6-3; size: many; D: NA; DNA: TGTGCCAGCAGTTGGCGCCTCAGCTCCTACGAGCAGTACTTC; CDR3: CASSWRLSSYEQYF
J: TRBJ2-5; V: TRBV11-2; size: NA; D: NA; DNA: TGTACCAGCAGCTCGTGGACTGGGAGGAGAGAGACCCAGTACTTC; CDR3: CTSSSWTGRRETQYF
J: TRBJ2-3; V: TRBV4-2; size: many; D: NA; DNA: TGTGCCAGCAGCCAAGATAAGAGCAGCACAGATACGCAGTATTTT; CDR3: CASSQDKSSTDTQYF
J: TRBJ2-4; V: TRBV12-3/TRBV12-4; size: NA; D: NA; DNA: TGTGCCAGCAGTGAACAGGGATCGGCCAAAAACATTCAGTACTTC; CDR3: CASSEQGSAKNIQYF
J: TRBJ2-3; V: TRBV7-9; size: NA; D: TRBD1; DNA: TGTGCCAGCGGGTGGACAGGGGTAGACACGCAGTATTTT; CDR3: CASGWTGVDTQYF
J: TRBJ2-1; V: TRBV9; size: many; D: NA; DNA: TGTGCCAGCAGCGTTGGAAACAATGAGCAGTTCTTC; CDR3: CASSVGNNEQFF
J: TRBJ1-2; V: TRBV5-1; size: NA; D: TRBD1; DNA: TGCGCCAGCAGCCTTACAGGGGAGAGCTATGGCTACACCTTC; CDR3: CASSLTGESYGYTF
J: TRBJ2-2; V: TRBV4-2; size: few; D: NA; DNA: TGTGCCAGCAGCCATGGGGAGTCCGGGGAGCTGTTTTTT; CDR3: CASSHGESGELFF
J: TRBJ1-2; V: TRBV5-5; size: few; D: NA; DNA: TGTGCCAGCAGCTTGGGGCCCGGGACCGACTATGGCTACACCTTC; CDR3: CASSLGPGTDYGYTF
J: TRBJ2-5; V: TRBV5-1; size: NA; D: TRBD2; DNA: TGCGCCAGCAGCTTGGTCGCTAGCGGGGGGTATCAAGAGACCCAGTACTTC; CDR3: CASSLVASGGYQETQYF
J: TRBJ2-1; V: TRBV7-2; size: few; D: NA; DNA: TGTGCCAGCAGCCCCCGACTGATTCCCTACAATGAGCAGTTCTTC; CDR3: CASSPRLIPYNEQFF
J: TRBJ1-1; V: TRBV7-2; size: NA; D: TRBD1; DNA: TGTGCCAGCAGCTCGAGGGGGGACAGGGCAGCTTTCTTT; CDR3: CASSSRGDRAAFF
J: TRBJ2-5; V: TRBV9; size: few; D: NA; DNA: TGTGCCAGCAGCCTGCAGGGGACCCAAGAGACCCAGTACTTC; CDR3: CASSLQGTQETQYF
J: TRBJ2-3; V: TRBV20-1; size: NA; D: NA; DNA: TGCAGCGCACCTTCCCACCTTAATGCAGATACGCAGTATTTT; CDR3: CSAPSHLNADTQYF
J: TRBJ2-1; V: TRBV7-2; size: NA; D: NA; DNA: TGTGCCAGCAGCTTAAGCGACAGCTACAATGAGCAGTTCTTC; CDR3: CASSLSDSYNEQFF
J: TRBJ2-5; V: TRBV4-1; size: NA; D: TRBD1; DNA: TGCGCCAGCAGCCAAGGAACGGACAGGGAGCATGAGACCCAGTACTTC; CDR3: CASSQGTDREHETQYF
J: TRBJ2-1; V: TRBV5-1; size: few; D: TRBD2; DNA: TGCGCCAGCAGCCCAAGACTAGCGGGGGGGTATCCCGATGAGCAGTTCTTC; CDR3: CASSPRLAGGYPDEQFF
J: TRBJ2-2; V: TRBV11-3; size: many; D: NA; DNA: TGTGCCAGCAGTCTAGGGGAGACGGCGAACACCGGGGAGCTGTTTTTT; CDR3: CASSLGETANTGELFF
J: TRBJ2-7; V: TRBV7-3; size: few; D: TRBD2; DNA: TGTGCCAGCAGCTTAGGAGAGACTAGCGGGGCGCCTAACAGGGCCCTCTACGAGCAGTACTTC; CDR3: CASSLGETSGAPNRALYEQYF
J: TRBJ1-5; V: TRBV19; size: once; D: NA; DNA: TGTGCCAGTAGTATACCCTGGGGCAATCAGCCCCAGCATTTT; CDR3: CASSIPWGNQPQHF
J: TRBJ2-7; V: TRBV7-9; size: many; D: TRBD1; DNA: TGTGCCAGCAGCTCCCACAGGGGAAGGGACCCCTACGAGCAGTACTTC; CDR3: CASSSHRGRDPYEQYF
J: TRBJ2-5; V: TRBV7-2; size: NA; D: TRBD1; DNA: TGTGCCAGCAGCTTTCTAGGGACAGTTCAAGAGACCCAGTACTTC; CDR3: CASSFLGTVQETQYF
J: TRBJ2-3; V: TRBV7-2; size: few; D: NA; DNA: TGTGCCAGCAGCGCTGGAGCAGATACGCAGTATTTT; CDR3: CASSAGADTQYF
J: TRBJ1-3; V: TRBV5-1; size: NA; D: NA; DNA: TGCGCCAGCAGCCCCTATAGGAGCTCTGGAAACACCATATATTTT; CDR3: CASSPYRSSGNTIYF
J: TRBJ1-2; V: TRBV6-5; size: many; D: NA; DNA: TGTGCCAGCAGGGGGGCGCTTGGCTATGGCTACACCTTC; CDR3: CASRGALGYGYTF
J: TRBJ2-1; V: TRBV3-1; size: few; D: TRBD2; DNA: TGTGCCAGCAGCCAAGAAGGGAAGACTAGCGGGGGGGGACGGGAGCAGTTCTTC; CDR3: CASSQEGKTSGGGREQFF
J: TRBJ2-1; V: TRBV13; size: few; D: TRBD2; DNA: TGTGCCAGCAGCTCAACTAGCGGGGGGATCCATGAGCAGTTCTTC; CDR3: CASSSTSGGIHEQFF
J: TRBJ2-1; V: TRBV6-5; size: few; D: TRBD2; DNA: TGTGCCAGCAGTCAGGGGACTAGCGGCTACAATGAGCAGTTCTTC; CDR3: CASSQGTSGYNEQFF
J: TRBJ1-2; V: TRBV7-9; size: few; D: NA; DNA: TGTGCCAGCAGCGGGCCAGGGTCAAGAGGCGGCTACACCTTC; CDR3: CASSGPGSRGGYTF
J: TRBJ2-1; V: TRBV4-1; size: many; D: NA; DNA: TGCGCCAGCAGCCAACAGGGAGACAATGAGCAGTTCTTC; CDR3: CASSQQGDNEQFF
J: TRBJ2-7; V: TRBV28; size: few; D: NA; DNA: TGTGCCAGCAGTTTATTAGTCGTCCGGTCCCCCGAGCAGTACTTC; CDR3: CASSLLVVRSPEQYF
J: TRBJ1-1; V: TRBV5-1; size: few; D: TRBD1; DNA: TGCGCCAGCCTCCACGAGGGGGCAACTGAAGCTTTCTTT; CDR3: CASLHEGATEAFF
J: TRBJ1-1; V: TRBV6-5; size: few; D: NA; DNA: TGTGCCACTCAGTATCAGGGCAACGGTGAAGCTTTCTTT; CDR3: CATQYQGNGEAFF
J: TRBJ2-3; V: TRBV6-5; size: few; D: TRBD2; DNA: TGTGCCAGCAGCGGACTAGCTACCACAGATACGCAGTATTTT; CDR3: CASSGLATTDTQYF
J: TRBJ2-1; V: TRBV15; size: few; D: NA; DNA: TGTGCCACCAGCAGAGAGGTGGATGAGCAGTTCTTC; CDR3: CATSREVDEQFF
J: TRBJ2-5; V: TRBV7-2; size: few; D: NA; DNA: TGTGCCAGCAGCCCCCGGAGAGGGATTGAAGAGACCCAGTACTTC; CDR3: CASSPRRGIEETQYF
J: TRBJ2-2; V: TRBV4-3; size: NA; D: TRBD2; DNA: TGCGCCAGCAGCCAAAGAAGAAAAACTAGCGGAAGGTGGGGGGAGCTGTTTTTT; CDR3: CASSQRRKTSGRWGELFF
J: TRBJ2-3; V: TRBV7-2; size: many; D: TRBD2; DNA: TGTGCCAGCAGCCCAACTGGAGCGGGGAATACGCAGTATTTT; CDR3: CASSPTGAGNTQYF
J: TRBJ2-7; V: TRBV7-9; size: few; D: NA; DNA: TGTGCCAGCAGCCAGAGGGGCGAGCAGTACTTC; CDR3: CASSQRGEQYF
J: TRBJ1-1; V: TRBV10-2; size: few; D: NA; DNA: TGCGCCAGCAGAACAGGAAGCACTGAAGCTTTCTTT; CDR3: CASRTGSTEAFF
J: TRBJ1-6; V: TRBV6-5; size: NA; D: NA; DNA: TGTGCCAGCAGTTACCTAGAGGGGAATTCACCCCTCCACTTT; CDR3: CASSYLEGNSPLHF
J: TRBJ2-5; V: TRBV5-1; size: NA; D: TRBD2; DNA: TGCGCCAGCAGCTTACGACTAGCGGGGGGTACCCCCTACCAAGAGACCCAGTACTTC; CDR3: CASSLRLAGGTPYQETQYF
J: TRBJ2-2; V: TRBV23-1; size: many; D: NA; DNA: TGCGCCAGCACCTCAAAGGGGGGGGAGCTGTTTTTT; CDR3: CASTSKGGELFF
J: TRBJ1-2; V: TRBV29-1; size: many; D: NA; DNA: TGCAGCGCCTGGAGACAATTCGAGTACACCTTC; CDR3: CSAWRQFEYTF
J: TRBJ2-2; V: TRBV12-5; size: few; D: NA; DNA: TGTGCTAGTGGTCCCCCTAATGCCGGGGAGCTGTTTTTT; CDR3: CASGPPNAGELFF
J: TRBJ2-7; V: TRBV11-2; size: NA; D: TRBD2; DNA: TGTGCCAGCAGCGCGGGGGGATACGAGCAGTACTTC; CDR3: CASSAGGYEQYF
J: TRBJ2-2; V: TRBV27; size: many; D: NA; DNA: TGTGCCAGCGGGCTTCTCTCCACCGGGGAGCTGTTTTTT; CDR3: CASGLLSTGELFF
J: TRBJ2-4; V: TRBV27; size: NA; D: NA; DNA: TGTGCCAGCAGTTTATCAGGGACGCGGCTAGCCAAAAACATTCAGTACTTC; CDR3: CASSLSGTRLAKNIQYF